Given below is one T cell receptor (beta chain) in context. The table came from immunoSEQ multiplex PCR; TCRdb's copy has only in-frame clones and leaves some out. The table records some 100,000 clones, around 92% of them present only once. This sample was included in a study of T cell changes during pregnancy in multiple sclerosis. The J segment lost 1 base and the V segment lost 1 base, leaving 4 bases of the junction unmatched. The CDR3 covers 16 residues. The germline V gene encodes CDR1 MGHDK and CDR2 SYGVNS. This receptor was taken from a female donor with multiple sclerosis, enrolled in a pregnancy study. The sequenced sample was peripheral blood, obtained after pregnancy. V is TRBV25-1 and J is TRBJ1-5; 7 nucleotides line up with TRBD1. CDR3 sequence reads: CASSELGTESNQPQHF. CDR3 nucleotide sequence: TGTGCCAGCAGTGAATTGGGGACAGAGAGCAATCAGCCCCAGCATTTT. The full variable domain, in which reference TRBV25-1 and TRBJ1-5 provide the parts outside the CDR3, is EADIYQTPRYLVIGTGKKITLECSQTMGHDKMYWYQQDPGMELHLIHYSYGVNSTEKGDLSSESTVSRIRTEHFPLTLESARPSHTSQYLCASSELGTESNQPQHFGDGTRLSIL.